This T cell receptor beta chain was retrieved from a study of blood T cell repertoires in COVID-19. Study as a whole: Collection of acute and convalescent COVID-19 samples took place in the United States, Italy and Spain.

The table came from immunoSEQ multiplex PCR; TCRdb's copy has only in-frame clones and leaves some out. The sample holds around 210,000 clones, roughly 90% seen once. The study assigned cohorts using participant-reported clinical history. Donors of Cohort 3 who recovered were those that had two negative PCRs, clearance, or symptom resolution. Trimming shortened V by 6 bases and J by 4 bases, and 18 bases separated the two germline ends. CDR3 length equals 15 residues. CDR1 is SEHNR, CDR2 FQNEAQ, per germline (reference sequence). The sequenced sample consisted of PBMCs or T cells enriched from blood (not recorded which). This rearrangement joins TRBV7-9 to TRBJ2-5; no reliable D call. The sequence derives from a woman in her late teens or twenties who had recovered from COVID-19. The DNA for the CDR3 is TGTGCCAGCAGTCACCCCGGAGTTGAAGGAGAGACCCAGTACTTC. Translated: CASSHPGVEGETQYF.